This T cell receptor (beta chain) stems from a study of T cells in Graves' hyperthyroidism and ophthalmopathy. Trimming took off 5 bases at V and 6 bases at J, with 17 bases between the two ends. The CDR3 length is 14 residues. Germline V lookup: CDR1 DFQATT, CDR2 SNEGSKA (reference sequence). Amplification of TCR beta CDR3 regions used RNA as the template. The TCR CDR3 was amplified in a first-round RT-PCR using the HTBI primer set. MiXCR, run by TCRdb on the multiplex PCR reads, gives a single entry per CDR3 protein. The sample consists of around 560,000 distinct CDR3 sequences, 16% of them appearing once.

J is TRBJ1-5 and V is TRBV20-1; maybe TRBD1 (6 bases). Sequencing used blood. The source is a young woman with Graves' hyperthyroidism. CDR3 DNA: TGCAGTGCTGCCCGCGGGGGCATGGGTCAGCCCCAGCATTTT. Translation: CSAARGGMGQPQHF.